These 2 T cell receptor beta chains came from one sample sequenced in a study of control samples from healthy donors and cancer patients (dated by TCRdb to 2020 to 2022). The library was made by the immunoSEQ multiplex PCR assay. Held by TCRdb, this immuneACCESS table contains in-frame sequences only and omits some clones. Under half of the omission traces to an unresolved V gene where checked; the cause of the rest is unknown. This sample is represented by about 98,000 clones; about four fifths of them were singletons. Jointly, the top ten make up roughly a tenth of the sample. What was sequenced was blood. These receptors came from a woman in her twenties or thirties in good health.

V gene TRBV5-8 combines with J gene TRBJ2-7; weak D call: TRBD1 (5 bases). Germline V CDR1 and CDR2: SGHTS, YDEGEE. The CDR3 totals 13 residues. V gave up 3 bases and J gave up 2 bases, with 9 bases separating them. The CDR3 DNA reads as TGTGCCAGCAGCTACCAGGGTCCCTACGAGCAGTACTTC. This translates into CASSYQGPYEQYF.

The CDR3 loop is CAIRDRTVATRGNTIYF. The CDR3 DNA is TGTGCCATCAGGGACAGGACCGTGGCTACTCGTGGAAACACCATATATTTT. This chain connects TRBV10-3 to TRBJ1-3, with 7 bases identical to TRBD1. The V gene end was trimmed by 6 bases and the J gene end by 3 bases; junction bases not matched to a gene: 14. In germline, CDR1 is ENHRY, CDR2 SYGVKD. The CDR3 runs to 17 residues.